This TCR beta chain was documented in a study of blood T cell repertoires in COVID-19. Study-level background: Samples came from the United States, Italy and Spain, spanning acute and convalescent COVID-19. Nucleic acid was either cDNA or gDNA, and it came from T cells, B-cell-depleted T cells, or PBMCs.

V was shortened by 2 bases and J by 1 base, with 11 bases between the two germline ends. The CDR3 is 15 amino acids. The V gene's germline CDR1 is MGHDK and CDR2 SYGVNS. In the source study's methods: Reference gene primer amplification gave estimated nucleated cell counts. Sequencing was performed with immunoSEQ multiplex PCR; in TCRdb, only in-frame clones are kept and a portion is missing. That table supplies the V and J calls and clone size; D and trimming were determined from the DNA. The sample includes over 90,000 clones, about 85% of them seen just once. The chain links TRBV25-1 to TRBJ1-1; possibly TRBD1 for D (6 bases). Sequencing was performed on peripheral blood. This clonotype was obtained from a man aged 45 to 65 in a cohort sampled during active COVID-19. CDR3 sequence reads: CASSEGGAKNTEAFF. In DNA, the CDR3 is TGTGCCAGCAGTGAAGGGGGCGCGAAGAACACTGAAGCTTTCTTT.